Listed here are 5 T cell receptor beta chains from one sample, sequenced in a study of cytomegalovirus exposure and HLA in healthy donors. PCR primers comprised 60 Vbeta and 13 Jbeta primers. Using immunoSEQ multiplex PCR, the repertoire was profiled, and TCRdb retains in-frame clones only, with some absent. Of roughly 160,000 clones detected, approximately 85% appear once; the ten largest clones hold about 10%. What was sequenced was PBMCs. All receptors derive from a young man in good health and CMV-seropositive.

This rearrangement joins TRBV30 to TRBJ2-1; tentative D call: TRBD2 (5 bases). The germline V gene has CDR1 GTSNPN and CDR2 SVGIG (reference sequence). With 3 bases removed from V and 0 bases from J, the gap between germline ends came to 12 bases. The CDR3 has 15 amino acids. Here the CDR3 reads CAWRGDLYSYNEQFF. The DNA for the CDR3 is TGTGCCTGGAGGGGAGACCTTTACTCCTACAATGAGCAGTTCTTC.

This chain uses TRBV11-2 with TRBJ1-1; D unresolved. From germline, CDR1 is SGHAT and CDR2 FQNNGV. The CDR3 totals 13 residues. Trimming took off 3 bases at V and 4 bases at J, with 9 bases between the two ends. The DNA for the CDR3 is TGTGCCAGCAGCTTTATGGCAGTCACTGAAGCTTTCTTT. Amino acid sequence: CASSFMAVTEAFF.

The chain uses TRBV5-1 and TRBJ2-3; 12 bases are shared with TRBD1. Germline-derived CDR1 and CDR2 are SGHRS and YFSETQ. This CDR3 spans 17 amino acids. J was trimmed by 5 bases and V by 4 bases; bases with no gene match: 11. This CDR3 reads CASSQGQGAGVGDTQYF. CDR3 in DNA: TGCGCCAGCAGCCAGGGACAGGGGGCTGGTGTCGGAGATACGCAGTATTTT.

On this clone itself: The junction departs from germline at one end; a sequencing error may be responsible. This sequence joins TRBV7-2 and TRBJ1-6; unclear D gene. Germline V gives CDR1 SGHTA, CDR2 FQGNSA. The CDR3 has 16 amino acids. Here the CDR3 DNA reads TGTGTCAGCAGCTCCGGGGATCTCACCTATAATTCACCCCTCCACTTT. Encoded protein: CVSSSGDLTYNSPLHF.

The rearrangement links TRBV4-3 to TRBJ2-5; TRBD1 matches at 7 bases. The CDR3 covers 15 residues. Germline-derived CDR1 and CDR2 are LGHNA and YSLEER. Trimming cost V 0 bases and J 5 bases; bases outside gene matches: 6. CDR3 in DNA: TGCGCCAGCAGCCAAGATAAGAGGGGGCGGGAGACCCAGTACTTC. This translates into CASSQDKRGRETQYF.